The next 28 T cell receptor beta chains were all read from a single sample in a study of cytomegalovirus exposure and HLA in healthy donors. Use of 60 Vbeta and 13 Jbeta primers characterized the PCR. Assay used: immunoSEQ multiplex PCR; TCRdb lists only in-frame clones, some missing. The sample yields approximately 200,000 clones, approximately 84% seen once. Sequenced input: PBMCs. These receptors were obtained from a woman aged 30 to 39 in good health and CMV-seropositive.

About this clone itself: This specimen includes other DNA sequences encoding the same CDR3. The chain links TRBV2 to TRBJ2-3, with D tentatively TRBD2 (5 bases). Trimming stripped 6 bases from V and 6 bases from J, with 16 bases between. Looked up from germline, CDR1 is SNHLY and CDR2 is FYNNEI. This CDR3 comprises 14 residues. The chain's CDR3 is CASRTHGAADTQYF. Here the CDR3 DNA reads TGTGCCAGCAGGACCCACGGAGCGGCGGATACGCAGTATTTT.

This clone was observed a handful of times. V usage is TRBV28 and J usage is TRBJ1-1; D is uncertain. The CDR3 has 14 amino acids. The germline V and J ends were trimmed by 4 bases and 3 bases, with 12 bases remaining between them. In germline, CDR1 is MDHEN, CDR2 SYDVKM. The CDR3, as DNA: TGTGCCAGCAGTTCCGGTCCCACCTACACTGAAGCTTTCTTT. Translating it yields CASSSGPTYTEAFF.

The gene calls are TRBV6-6 and TRBJ1-2; D gene unclear. V was trimmed by 6 bases and J by 2 bases, leaving 10 bases between them. Germline CDR1 is MNHNY and CDR2 is SVGAGI (reference sequence). This CDR3 region has 13 residues. The CDR3 here is CASRADGNYGYTF. The CDR3 coding sequence is TGTGCCAGCAGAGCGGACGGGAACTATGGCTACACCTTC.

The chain carries TRBV21-1 and TRBJ1-3; the D call in the table, TRBD1, was not verified against the DNA. TRBV21-1 is recorded as a pseudogene. The length of the CDR3 is 20 residues. CDR3 region: CASSKGWVRGYFSSGNTIYF. CDR3 DNA sequence: TGTGCCAGCAGCAAAGGGTGGGTCAGGGGCTACTTTTCCTCTGGAAACACCATATATTTT.

The CDR3 region has the DNA TGTGCCAGCAGCAATACAGGGGCCGGGGACGCTGAAGCTTTCTTT. Protein product: CASSNTGAGDAEAFF. The chain joins TRBV7-9 to TRBJ1-1; 7 nucleotides agree with TRBD1. The CDR3 consists of 15 residues. CDR1 and CDR2 (germline): SEHNR, FQNEAQ (reference sequence). The trim removed 5 bases at V and 6 bases at J, leaving 12 bases unmatched.

This chain connects TRBV6-1 to TRBJ1-2, with TRBD1 identical over 9 bases. Per the germline V gene, CDR1 is MNHNS and CDR2 is SASEGT. The ends lost 0 bases at V and 4 bases at J; junction bases unmatched: 3. There are 15 residues in the CDR3. The DNA of the CDR3 is TGTGCCAGCAGTGAAGCCCGGGACAGGGTCTATGGCTACACCTTC. Protein product: CASSEARDRVYGYTF.

V usage is TRBV9 and J usage is TRBJ2-5, with D perhaps matching TRBD2 (5 bases). Trimming shortened V by 3 bases and J by 4 bases, and 7 bases separated the two germline ends. The CDR3 has 12 residues. Germline V gene sequence: CDR1 SGDLS, CDR2 YYNGEE. CDR3 region: CASSAGGETQYF. CDR3 sequence (DNA): TGTGCCAGCAGCGCAGGAGGAGAGACCCAGTACTTC.

This clone was detected once. The J gene is TRBJ2-1, the V gene TRBV7-6; 12 positions match TRBD2. The CDR3 consists of 19 residues. Germline CDR1 and CDR2: SGHVS and FNYEAQ. Germline trimming cut 1 base from V and 4 bases from J; bases unmatched to any gene: 11. CDR3 in amino acids: CASSLGSRLTSGSYNEQFF. The CDR3 bases are TGTGCCAGCAGCTTAGGGTCCCGGTTGACTAGCGGGAGTTACAATGAGCAGTTCTTC.

The V and J genes are TRBV10-3 and TRBJ2-5; the match to TRBD2 covers 9 bases. This CDR3 has 15 amino acids. Germline trimming cut 4 bases from V and 4 bases from J; bases unmatched to any gene: 7. Germline lookup yields CDR1 ENHRY and CDR2 SYGVKD. CDR3 sequence (DNA): TGTGCCATCAGTGCAACAGCGGGGGGCCTAGAGACCCAGTACTTC. The encoded protein is CAISATAGGLETQYF.

The V gene is TRBV28, the J gene TRBJ1-4; no clear D gene. The CDR3 consists of 15 residues. V lost 2 bases and J 5 bases, leaving 12 bases between the germline ends. CDR1 is MDHEN, CDR2 SYDVKM, per germline. The chain's CDR3 is CASSLALRLNEKLFF. In nucleotides, the CDR3 is TGTGCCAGCAGTTTAGCGCTGAGACTGAATGAAAAACTGTTTTTT.

The rearrangement links TRBV2 to TRBJ2-2, with D tentatively TRBD2 (5 bases). Trimming took off 8 bases at V and 1 base at J, with 20 bases between the two ends. Germline V gene data show CDR1 as SNHLY and CDR2 as FYNNEI. The CDR3 contains 17 residues. The CDR3 DNA reads TGTGCCAGCGGGCCAGGACTCGCCGGGGAGAACACCGGGGAGCTGTTTTTT. It specifies CASGPGLAGENTGELFF. Complete variable domain (other parts from reference TRBV2 and TRBJ2-2): EPEVTQTPSHQVTQMGQEVILRCVPISNHLYFYWYRQILGQKVEFLVSFYNNEISEKSEIFDDQFSVERPDGSNFTLKIRSTKLEDSAMYFCASGPGLAGENTGELFFGEGSRLTVL.

Remarks on this clone: This sample also contains other DNA sequences that code for the same CDR3. J is TRBJ1-6 and V is TRBV5-6; D remains ambiguous. The CDR3 covers 15 residues. Germline V gives CDR1 SGHDT, CDR2 YYEEEE. V was cut by 0 bases and J by 3 bases, with 7 bases left in between. This CDR3 is CASSLGQIYNSPLHF. CDR3 in DNA: TGTGCCAGCAGCTTGGGCCAGATCTATAATTCACCCCTCCACTTT.

This clone was counted between two and nine times. The chain carries TRBV6-5 and TRBJ2-2, with TRBD2 matching 9 bases. The CDR3 is 15 amino acids. Trimming cost V 7 bases and J 4 bases; bases outside gene matches: 7. Per the germline V gene, CDR1 is MNHEY and CDR2 is SVGAGI. As DNA, the CDR3 is TGTGCCAGCACTAGGGGACTAGCACCCACCGGGGAGCTGTTTTTT. It encodes CASTRGLAPTGELFF.

The chain couples TRBV5-4 to TRBJ2-3; D remains unclear. The ends were cut back, 5 bases at V and 6 bases at J, with 28 bases in the middle. The CDR3 is 18 amino acids. Germline lookup yields CDR1 SGHNT and CDR2 YYREEE (reference sequence). The CDR3 sequence: CASSLVNPGSLRIDTQYF. Written as DNA, the CDR3 is TGTGCCAGCAGTCTGGTAAATCCCGGGTCCTTGAGGATCGATACGCAGTATTTT.

This clone appeared many times. The chain employs TRBV25-1 and TRBJ1-6, with 8 bases fitting TRBD1. The V and J ends lost 5 bases and 9 bases, in that order; junction bases with no gene match: 6. The CDR3 is made up of 14 amino acids. CDR1 and CDR2 (germline): MGHDK, SYGVNS. The CDR3 DNA is TGTGCCAGCAGTCCAGACAGGGGAAGTTCACCCCTCCACTTT. Translation: CASSPDRGSSPLHF.

The rearrangement joins TRBV7-6 to TRBJ2-7, with 8 bases aligning to TRBD2. Unmatched junction bases numbered 3, after V lost 1 base and J lost 1 base. CDR1 SGHVS and CDR2 FNYEAQ come from the germline V gene. The CDR3 contains 15 residues. The CDR3 nucleotides read TGTGCCAGCAGCTTAGGGACTAGCTTTTCCTACGAGCAGTACTTC. This encodes CASSLGTSFSYEQYF.

The V call is TRBV7-6, the J call TRBJ2-1; 9 nucleotides align to TRBD1. Germline V gives CDR1 SGHVS, CDR2 FNYEAQ. The J segment lost 7 bases and the V segment lost 5 bases, leaving 9 bases of the junction unmatched. The CDR3 loop spans 15 amino acids. This CDR3 is CASSTPGQGSNEQFF. CDR3 DNA sequence: TGTGCCAGCAGCACGCCGGGACAGGGTAGTAATGAGCAGTTCTTC.

This chain uses TRBV14 with TRBJ2-5, with 8 positions matching TRBD1. Germline CDR1 SGHDN, CDR2 FVKESK. V gave up 4 bases and J gave up 7 bases; unmatched junction bases: 5. This CDR3 is 13 amino acids long. The chain's CDR3 is CASSLQGAVTQYF. The CDR3 coding sequence is TGTGCCAGCAGCCTCCAGGGGGCGGTGACCCAGTACTTC.

The CDR3 region has the DNA TGTGCCAGCAGCCAAGGACAGGGCCGCTCCTACGAGCAGTACTTC. Protein: CASSQGQGRSYEQYF. The chain links TRBV14 to TRBJ2-7; 7 nucleotides match TRBD1. This CDR3 spans 15 amino acids. CDR1 SGHDN and CDR2 FVKESK come from the germline V gene. J lost 0 bases, V lost 1 base, and 3 bases had no gene match.

The rearrangement uses TRBV5-4 and TRBJ2-1; D possibly corresponds to TRBD2 (5 bases). V lost 4 bases and J 10 bases, leaving 18 bases between the germline ends. This CDR3 contains 14 residues. Germline V gene lookup returns CDR1 SGHNT and CDR2 YYREEE (reference sequence). This CDR3 is CASSRVDPPGEQFF. CDR3 bases: TGTGCCAGCAGCAGGGTAGATCCTCCGGGAGAGCAGTTCTTC. The full variable domain, its missing parts supplied by reference TRBV5-4 and TRBJ2-1, is ETGVTQSPTHLIKTRGQQVTLRCSSQSGHNTVSWYQQALGQGPQFIFQYYREEENGRGNFPPRFSGLQFPNYSSELNVNALELDDSALYLCASSRVDPPGEQFFGPGTRLTVL.

V gene TRBV29-1 combines with J gene TRBJ2-6; D is unclear. The ends were cut back, 7 bases at V and 0 bases at J, with 13 bases in the middle. Germline CDR1 is SQVTM and CDR2 is ANQGSEA. The CDR3 sequence is 15 residues long. The CDR3 DNA reads TGCAGCGCGTCGGGTCTGAGCTCTGGGGCCAACGTCCTGACTTTC. Translated, it gives CSASGLSSGANVLTF.

This rearrangement joins TRBV28 to TRBJ2-7; TRBD2 aligns across 14 bases. CDR1 is MDHEN, CDR2 SYDVKM, per germline. CDR3 length equals 16 residues. V dropped 6 bases and J dropped 4; count of bases not matched to a gene: 8. The CDR3 loop reads CASSPGLAGVTYEQYF. Here the CDR3 DNA reads TGTGCCAGCAGCCCGGGACTAGCGGGAGTTACATACGAGCAGTACTTC.

This clone was seen a single time. In nucleotides, the CDR3 is TGTGCCAGCAGCCAAGTGCCAGGAACTGAGCAGTTCTTC. It translates to CASSQVPGTEQFF. This chain joins TRBV4-2 and TRBJ2-1; D gene unclear. Trimming cost V 1 base and J 9 bases, with 10 bases left between them. Germline CDR1 reads LGHNA; CDR2 reads YNFKEQ. CDR3 length: 13 residues.

V and J are TRBV2 and TRBJ1-1; a weak D match, TRBD1 (5 bases). The V gene lost 9 bases and the J gene lost 3 bases, with 11 bases spanning the gap. This CDR3 spans 12 amino acids. Per the germline V gene, CDR1 is SNHLY and CDR2 is FYNNEI. The CDR3 loop reads CASGAWDTEAFF. Here the CDR3 DNA reads TGTGCCAGTGGGGCGTGGGACACTGAAGCTTTCTTT.

The V gene is TRBV2, the J gene TRBJ2-2; D may be TRBD1 (5 bases). Between the trimmed V and J ends, which lost 4 bases and 7 bases, there was a span of 10 bases. Germline assignment: CDR1 SNHLY and CDR2 FYNNEI. The CDR3 runs 13 residues. CDR3 protein: CASSVTELGELFF. The DNA for the CDR3 is TGTGCCAGCAGTGTGACAGAACTCGGGGAGCTGTTTTTT.

This chain connects TRBV4-3 to TRBJ2-3, with unresolved D. Germline V gene sequence: CDR1 LGHNA, CDR2 YSLEER. This CDR3 contains 16 residues. V was trimmed by 0 bases and J by 6 bases, leaving 16 bases between them. The CDR3 sequence is CASSQDARTVGDTQYF. The CDR3 DNA follows: TGCGCCAGCAGCCAAGATGCCCGCACCGTCGGGGATACGCAGTATTTT.

Details on this clone: Other nucleotide sequences from this sample produce the same CDR3. This chain uses TRBV4-1 with TRBJ2-7, with a weak D call TRBD2 (5 bases). Trimming stripped 1 base from V and 4 bases from J, with 8 bases between. Germline-derived CDR1 and CDR2 are MGHRA and YSYEKL. The CDR3 runs to 13 residues. Written as DNA, the CDR3 is TGCGCCAGCAGCCAAGTACGGGGATACGAGCAGTACTTC. This codes for CASSQVRGYEQYF.

The CDR3 reads CASSEPPSGGFQETQYF. For the CDR3, the DNA is TGTGCCAGCAGTGAACCCCCTAGCGGGGGTTTCCAAGAGACCCAGTACTTC. The rearrangement links TRBV2 to TRBJ2-5; 10 bases map to TRBD2. V trimming: 2 bases; J trimming: 1 base; junction bases outside the gene matches: 7. The CDR3 is 17 amino acids. Germline V gene data show CDR1 as SNHLY and CDR2 as FYNNEI.